Below are 11 T cell receptor beta chains sequenced from a single sample in a study of T cells in Graves' hyperthyroidism and ophthalmopathy. The source material, RNA transcripts, was used to amplify TCR beta CDR3 regions. HTBI primers were employed in a first-round RT-PCR of the TCR CDR3. TCRdb called the multiplex PCR reads again in MiXCR, with one record for every CDR3 protein. This table holds approximately 600,000 distinct CDR3 sequences, 14% found once. Sequencing input: blood. These receptor sequences come from a woman under 30 with Graves' ophthalmopathy.

This clonotype was detected many times. This rearrangement joins TRBV2 to TRBJ1-5; 9 bases map to TRBD1. CDR3 size: 14 residues. Germline CDR1 reads SNHLY; CDR2 reads FYNNEI. With 6 bases clipped from V and 6 bases from J, the junction kept 6 bases outside the gene matches. CDR3 amino acids: CASRDRGLSQPQHF. CDR3 DNA: TGTGCCAGCAGGGACAGGGGTTTGAGTCAGCCCCAGCATTTT.

Only a few counts were recorded for this clonotype. The chain is built from TRBV29-1 and TRBJ2-1; 8 bases align to TRBD2. Trimming at V came to 4 bases and at J to 2 bases, leaving 13 bases not matched to a gene. Germline V lookup: CDR1 SQVTM, CDR2 ANQGSEA. This CDR3 contains 17 residues. The CDR3 bases are TGCAGCGTTGTGGGGTTTGTTCGGGGGGGAACCTACAATGAGCAGTTCTTC. Translated, it gives CSVVGFVRGGTYNEQFF.

This chain links TRBV12-3 or TRBV12-4 with TRBJ1-1; 7 bases fit TRBD1. V gave up 6 bases and J gave up 0 bases; unmatched junction bases: 7. This CDR3 region has 15 residues. CDR3 loop: CASSLTGHMNTEAFF. CDR3 DNA sequence: TGTGCCAGCAGCTTGACAGGGCACATGAACACTGAAGCTTTCTTT.

This clonotype was seen many times. CDR3 amino acids: CAWSWLGGNQPQHF. The CDR3 nucleotides read TGTGCCTGGAGTTGGCTGGGGGGGAATCAGCCCCAGCATTTT. The chain employs TRBV30 and TRBJ1-5, with D possibly TRBD1 on 5 matching bases. V was shortened by 2 bases and J by 4 bases, with 12 bases between the two germline ends. This CDR3 region has 14 residues. The germline CDR1 and CDR2 sequences are GTSNPN and SVGIG (reference sequence).

In this sample, this clonotype turned up many times. This sequence joins TRBV7-9 and TRBJ2-1, with a possible D match to TRBD2 (5 bases). The CDR3 consists of 16 residues. The V end was cut by 7 bases, the J end by 2 bases, with 18 bases between. Looked up from germline, CDR1 is SEHNR and CDR2 is FQNEAQ (reference sequence). As DNA, the CDR3 is TGTGCCAGCACCAGAAGAGTAAGGAGGCCCTACAATGAGCAGTTCTTC. This translates into CASTRRVRRPYNEQFF.

This clonotype occurred a few times. The V gene is TRBV6-2 or TRBV6-3, the J gene TRBJ2-6; tentatively, D is TRBD1 (5 bases). Germline V lookup: CDR1 MNHEY, CDR2 SVGEGT. V lost 2 bases, J lost 0 bases, and 32 bases lay in between. The CDR3 totals 24 residues. In nucleotides, the CDR3 is TGTGCCAGCAGTTACGGGTATGGGGTTCATGGATTGCCGCGGACACTCTCTGGGGCCAACGTCCTGACTTTC. Translation: CASSYGYGVHGLPRTLSGANVLTF.

At least ten counts were recorded for this clonotype. Written as DNA, the CDR3 is TGCGCCAGCAGCTTGGAGGGACCGGACACCGGGGAGCTGTTTTTT. It specifies CASSLEGPDTGELFF. V is TRBV5-1 and J is TRBJ2-2; D tentatively fits TRBD1 or TRBD2 (5 bases each). Trimming took off 0 bases at V and 3 bases at J, with 9 bases between the two ends. The CDR3 spans 15 residues. The germline CDR1 and CDR2 sequences are SGHRS and YFSETQ. Full variable domain (rest looked up from reference TRBV5-1 and TRBJ2-2): KAGVTQTPRYLIKTRGQQVTLSCSPISGHRSVSWYQQTPGQGLQFLFEYFSETQRNKGNFPGRFSGRQFSNSRSEMNVSTLELGDSALYLCASSLEGPDTGELFFGEGSRLTVL.

This clonotype was found many times. The chain uses TRBV5-5 and TRBJ2-7, with 7 positions matching TRBD2. The CDR3 extends over 15 amino acids. Losses at the gene ends were 4 bases for V and 4 bases for J; bases not matched to a gene: 11. The germline V gene encodes CDR1 SGHKS and CDR2 YYEKEE (reference sequence). Here the CDR3 DNA reads TGTGCCAGCAGCCCCCGGGGAGGGGCGACATACGAGCAGTACTTC. Translated: CASSPRGGATYEQYF.

Ten or more counts support this clonotype. V usage is TRBV7-2 and J usage is TRBJ2-2, with TRBD2 matching 7 bases. Looked up from germline, CDR1 is SGHTA and CDR2 is FQGNSA. CDR3 length: 14 amino acids. Trimming at V came to 5 bases and at J to 6 bases, leaving 6 bases not matched to a gene. The CDR3 coding sequence is TGTGCCAGCAGCCTTATACTAGCGTCCGGGGAGCTGTTTTTT. This sequence encodes CASSLILASGELFF.

This clonotype was seen ten or more times. The V call is TRBV13, the J call TRBJ2-3; TRBD2 aligns across 15 bases. Trimming removed 5 bases from V and 1 base from J; junction bases left unmatched: 10. CDR1 and CDR2 (germline): PRHDT, FYEKMQ (reference sequence). This CDR3 is built from 19 residues. The chain's CDR3 is CASSHSGLAGGTRTDTQYF. The CDR3 region has the DNA TGTGCCAGCAGCCATTCCGGACTAGCGGGAGGGACCCGCACAGATACGCAGTATTTT.

This clonotype has only a few counts. This rearrangement joins TRBV12-3 or TRBV12-4 to TRBJ1-6; the D is unclear. This CDR3 comprises 15 residues. V was clipped by 5 bases and J by 3 bases, with 11 bases between them. CDR3: CASSHRHDYNSPLHF. In DNA form, the CDR3 reads TGTGCCAGCAGTCACCGACACGACTATAATTCACCCCTCCACTTT.